What follows are 20 T cell receptor beta chains derived from one specimen sequenced in a study of CD8 T cells in ankylosing spondylitis. Via MiXCR, TCRdb re-called the 5' RACE reads, giving one row per CDR3 protein. Among 300,000 to 350,000 distinct CDR3 sequences listed, more than 9% were seen once. Sequencing was carried out using blood, either unsorted or a sorted T cell fraction (not recorded which). The source is a female donor with ankylosing spondylitis or in good health (not recorded which).

The chain joins TRBV7-2 to TRBJ1-3, with D hard to call. CDR1 is SGHTA, CDR2 FQGNSA, per germline. This CDR3 comprises 13 residues. Deletions cut 5 bases from V and 6 bases from J, with 11 bases between. This CDR3 is CASSLGVINTIYF. CDR3 coding DNA: TGTGCCAGCAGCCTCGGGGTAATAAACACCATATATTTT.

The CDR3 coding sequence is TGTGCCAGCAGTCCCTCGACAGGGAGGGGGGAGACCCAGTACTTC. Translated: CASSPSTGRGETQYF. This sequence joins TRBV28 and TRBJ2-5; D may match TRBD1 or TRBD2 (7 bases each). Trimming shortened V by 5 bases and J by 5 bases, and 18 bases separated the two germline ends. This CDR3 region has 15 residues. CDR1 and CDR2 (germline): MDHEN, SYDVKM.

There are many counts of this clonotype. The chain couples TRBV5-1 to TRBJ1-6; TRBD1 is a possible D gene (6 bases). This CDR3 region has 15 residues. The V end was cut by 4 bases, the J end by 9 bases, with 17 bases between. Per germline, CDR1 SGHRS and CDR2 YFSETQ. Here the CDR3 reads CASSPEQGRTSPLHF. The CDR3 DNA follows: TGCGCCAGCAGCCCCGAACAGGGACGGACTTCACCCCTCCACTTT. Filled out from reference TRBV5-1 and TRBJ1-6, the complete variable domain reads KAGVTQTPRYLIKTRGQQVTLSCSPISGHRSVSWYQQTPGQGLQFLFEYFSETQRNKGNFPGRFSGRQFSNSRSEMNVSTLELGDSALYLCASSPEQGRTSPLHFGNGTRLTVT.

This clonotype has ten or more counts. The chain links TRBV12-3 or TRBV12-4 to TRBJ2-1, with TRBD2 as a possible D gene (6 bases). The CDR3 sequence is 15 residues long. Trimming pared 1 base from V and 3 bases from J, leaving 10 bases between. CDR3 sequence reads: CASSLVAGLYNEQFF. CDR3 nucleotides: TGTGCCAGCAGTTTAGTGGCGGGACTCTACAATGAGCAGTTCTTC.

This chain links TRBV6-2 or TRBV6-3 with TRBJ2-3; no definite D call. Germline CDR1 and CDR2: MNHEY and SVGEGT. Trimming removed 6 bases at V and 2 bases at J, with 12 bases between. The CDR3 extends over 14 amino acids. The CDR3: CASRERWVTDTQYF. CDR3 in DNA: TGTGCCAGCAGAGAGAGGTGGGTCACAGATACGCAGTATTTT.

In its sample, this clonotype was seen a few times. V and J are TRBV21-1 and TRBJ2-5; the D call TRBD1 from the table was never checked on the DNA. TRBV21-1 is flagged as a pseudogene. This CDR3 has 14 amino acids. CDR3 in DNA: TGTGCCAGCAGGGGAGACAGGGAGCAAGAGACCCAGTACTTC. This encodes CASRGDREQETQYF.

This CDR3 reads CASSLTGSPSQESQYF. DNA of the CDR3: TGTGCCAGCAGCCTAACAGGGTCCCCCTCCCAAGAGTCCCAGTACTTC. The chain links TRBV21-1 to TRBJ2-5; TRBD1 is the table's D call, not checked against the DNA. TRBV21-1 is marked as a pseudogene. CDR3 length: 16 amino acids.

This clonotype showed up just a few times. Mismatch with germline at one junction end may stem from a read error. The chain combines TRBV7-7 with TRBJ1-1, with 9 nucleotides matching TRBD1. From germline, CDR1 is SSHAT and CDR2 FNYEAQ (reference sequence). CDR3 length: 14 residues. This CDR3 is CASSEAGTGSKAFF. The CDR3 DNA sequence: TGTGCTAGCAGCGAAGCCGGGACAGGGTCAAAAGCTTTCTTT.

This clonotype was detected many times. V is TRBV6-2 or TRBV6-3 and J is TRBJ2-7, with TRBD2 identical over 9 bases. V lost 4 bases to trimming and J lost 6 bases; unmatched junction nucleotides: 7. The CDR3 extends over 14 amino acids. The germline V gene encodes CDR1 MNHEY and CDR2 SVGEGT. The CDR3 is CASSSIAGAGEQYF. CDR3 in DNA: TGTGCCAGCAGTTCTATAGCGGGAGCGGGCGAGCAGTACTTC.

CDR3 nucleotide sequence: TGTGCCAGCAGCCGGGACTCGGAGCAGTACTTC. This encodes CASSRDSEQYF. The chain carries TRBV7-2 and TRBJ2-7; D possibly corresponds to TRBD2 (6 bases). Germline CDR1 and CDR2: SGHTA and FQGNSA. This CDR3 has 11 amino acids. Trimming took off 5 bases at V and 7 bases at J, with 9 bases between the two ends.

The table lists this clonotype with many counts. The chain carries TRBV28 and TRBJ2-3, with TRBD2 identical over 7 bases. V was clipped by 5 bases and J by 0 bases; unmatched bases: 8. This CDR3 has 16 amino acids. The germline V gene has CDR1 MDHEN and CDR2 SYDVKM. CDR3 DNA: TGTGCCAGCAGTGTCCAGCGGGGATGGAGCACAGATACGCAGTATTTT. Translation: CASSVQRGWSTDTQYF.

This chain uses TRBV7-9 with TRBJ2-5; D remains unclear. Trimming shortened V by 5 bases and J by 2 bases, and 18 bases separated the two germline ends. In germline, CDR1 is SEHNR, CDR2 FQNEAQ (reference sequence). The CDR3 is made up of 16 amino acids. The CDR3 DNA follows: TGTGCCAGCAGCCCAGGACCCGTCGTCCCACAAGAGACCCAGTACTTC. This gives the protein CASSPGPVVPQETQYF. The variable domain in full, with the rest retrieved from reference TRBV7-9 and TRBJ2-5, is DTGVSQNPRHKITKRGQNVTFRCDPISEHNRLYWYRQTLGQGPEFLTYFQNEAQLEKSRLLSDRFSAERPKGSFSTLEIQRTEQGDSAMYLCASSPGPVVPQETQYFGPGTRLLVL.

This clonotype was seen many times. The V and J genes are TRBV28 and TRBJ1-2, with TRBD1 as a possible D gene (5 bases). V gave up 7 bases and J gave up 8 bases, with 23 bases separating them. CDR3 length: 15 amino acids. Germline lookup yields CDR1 MDHEN and CDR2 SYDVKM. The CDR3 nucleotides read TGTGCCAGCACCCATGGTAGTGATGGGGGGGTCGGCTACACCTTC. It translates to CASTHGSDGGVGYTF.

This clonotype was seen repeatedly, ten times or more. This chain uses TRBV12-3 or TRBV12-4 with TRBJ1-2; 7 bases are shared with TRBD1. The CDR3 is made up of 13 amino acids. V trimming: 6 bases; J trimming: 5 bases; junction bases outside the gene matches: 6. CDR3 sequence (DNA): TGTGCCAGCAGGGCCGGGACAGCTTATGGCTACACCTTC. Translation gives CASRAGTAYGYTF.

This clonotype has ten or more counts. The rearrangement joins TRBV2 to TRBJ1-6; 9 bases fit TRBD1. The germline V gene has CDR1 SNHLY and CDR2 FYNNEI. Trimming cost V 4 bases and J 15 bases; bases outside gene matches: 10. The CDR3 has 14 residues. The CDR3 loop reads CASSGGQGPYNLHF. CDR3 sequence (DNA): TGTGCCAGCAGTGGGGGACAGGGTCCTTATAACCTCCACTTT.

The sample holds a few counts of this clonotype. The V gene is TRBV20-1, the J gene TRBJ1-2; D possibly corresponds to TRBD1 (6 bases). The V gene lost 6 bases and the J gene lost 2 bases, with 19 bases spanning the gap. Germline-derived CDR1 and CDR2 are DFQATT and SNEGSKA (reference sequence). CDR3 length equals 15 residues. CDR3 in amino acids: CSARHGGARNYGYTF. The CDR3 DNA reads as TGCAGTGCCCGTCACGGGGGCGCGCGCAACTATGGCTACACCTTC.

This clonotype was seen at least ten times. J is TRBJ2-7 and V is TRBV5-1; D gene uncertain. Germline V gene lookup returns CDR1 SGHRS and CDR2 YFSETQ. There are 14 residues in the CDR3. V was trimmed by 4 bases and J by 0 bases, leaving 11 bases between them. CDR3 in DNA: TGCGCCAGCAGCCCCGACAAGAGCTCCTACGAGCAGTACTTC. The encoded protein is CASSPDKSSYEQYF.

This clonotype was observed at least ten times. The chain links TRBV18 to TRBJ2-1; D assignment may be TRBD1 or TRBD2 (5 bases each). V was clipped by 2 bases and J by 6 bases, with 8 bases between them. The V gene's germline CDR1 is KGHSH and CDR2 LQKENI. The CDR3 has 13 residues. The CDR3 DNA sequence: TGTGCCAGCTCACCAGGGACGGCCAATGAGCAGTTCTTC. Residues: CASSPGTANEQFF.

In its sample, this clonotype was seen many times. V is TRBV20-1 and J is TRBJ2-1, with TRBD1 as a possible D gene (5 bases). CDR3 length equals 14 residues. Germline V gene sequence: CDR1 DFQATT, CDR2 SNEGSKA (reference sequence). The ends were cut back, 1 base at V and 6 bases at J, with 13 bases in the middle. This chain's CDR3 is CSARVREGINEQFF. The CDR3 region has the DNA TGCAGTGCTAGAGTCAGGGAAGGAATCAATGAGCAGTTCTTC.

This clonotype was seen ten or more times. The rearrangement uses TRBV20-1 and TRBJ2-5, with 12 bases fitting TRBD2. This CDR3 region has 13 residues. J was trimmed by 4 bases and V by 7 bases; bases with no gene match: 4. The V gene's germline CDR1 is DFQATT and CDR2 SNEGSKA (reference sequence). DNA of the CDR3: TGCAGTGTCAGGGGACTAGCGGGAGAGACCCAGTACTTC. Its translation is CSVRGLAGETQYF.